The entry below describes one T cell receptor (beta chain). Its antigen is unknown. The data stem from a study of a mutant IDH1 vaccine in newly diagnosed glioma. Overall study: Vaccination started 4-6 weeks after radiotherapy alone, or with temozolomide cycles.

Measured with immunoSEQ multiplex PCR; TCRdb has only the in-frame clones, and not every one. The data show over 95,000 clones, 90% seen once. The time point denotes: week 11, during vaccination. Topical imiquimod was applied with each vaccine dose, which held 300 ug of mutant IDH1 20-mer peptide. Tumors from donors were new WHO grade 3 or 4 IDH1-mutant astrocytomas with ATRX loss. The source material was PBMCs, sampled from a glioma patient whose treatment included an IDH1 peptide vaccine. The clonotype originates from a woman aged 50 to 60 with glioma.

The CDR3 protein is CASKGDSTNTEAFF. CDR3 nucleotide sequence: TGTGCCAGCAAGGGGGACAGTACGAACACTGAAGCTTTCTTT. The rearrangement links TRBV6-1 to TRBJ1-1, with TRBD1 matching 7 bases. J lost 1 base, V lost 7 bases, and 6 bases had no gene match. The germline CDR1 and CDR2 sequences are MNHNS and SASEGT. This CDR3 contains 14 residues.